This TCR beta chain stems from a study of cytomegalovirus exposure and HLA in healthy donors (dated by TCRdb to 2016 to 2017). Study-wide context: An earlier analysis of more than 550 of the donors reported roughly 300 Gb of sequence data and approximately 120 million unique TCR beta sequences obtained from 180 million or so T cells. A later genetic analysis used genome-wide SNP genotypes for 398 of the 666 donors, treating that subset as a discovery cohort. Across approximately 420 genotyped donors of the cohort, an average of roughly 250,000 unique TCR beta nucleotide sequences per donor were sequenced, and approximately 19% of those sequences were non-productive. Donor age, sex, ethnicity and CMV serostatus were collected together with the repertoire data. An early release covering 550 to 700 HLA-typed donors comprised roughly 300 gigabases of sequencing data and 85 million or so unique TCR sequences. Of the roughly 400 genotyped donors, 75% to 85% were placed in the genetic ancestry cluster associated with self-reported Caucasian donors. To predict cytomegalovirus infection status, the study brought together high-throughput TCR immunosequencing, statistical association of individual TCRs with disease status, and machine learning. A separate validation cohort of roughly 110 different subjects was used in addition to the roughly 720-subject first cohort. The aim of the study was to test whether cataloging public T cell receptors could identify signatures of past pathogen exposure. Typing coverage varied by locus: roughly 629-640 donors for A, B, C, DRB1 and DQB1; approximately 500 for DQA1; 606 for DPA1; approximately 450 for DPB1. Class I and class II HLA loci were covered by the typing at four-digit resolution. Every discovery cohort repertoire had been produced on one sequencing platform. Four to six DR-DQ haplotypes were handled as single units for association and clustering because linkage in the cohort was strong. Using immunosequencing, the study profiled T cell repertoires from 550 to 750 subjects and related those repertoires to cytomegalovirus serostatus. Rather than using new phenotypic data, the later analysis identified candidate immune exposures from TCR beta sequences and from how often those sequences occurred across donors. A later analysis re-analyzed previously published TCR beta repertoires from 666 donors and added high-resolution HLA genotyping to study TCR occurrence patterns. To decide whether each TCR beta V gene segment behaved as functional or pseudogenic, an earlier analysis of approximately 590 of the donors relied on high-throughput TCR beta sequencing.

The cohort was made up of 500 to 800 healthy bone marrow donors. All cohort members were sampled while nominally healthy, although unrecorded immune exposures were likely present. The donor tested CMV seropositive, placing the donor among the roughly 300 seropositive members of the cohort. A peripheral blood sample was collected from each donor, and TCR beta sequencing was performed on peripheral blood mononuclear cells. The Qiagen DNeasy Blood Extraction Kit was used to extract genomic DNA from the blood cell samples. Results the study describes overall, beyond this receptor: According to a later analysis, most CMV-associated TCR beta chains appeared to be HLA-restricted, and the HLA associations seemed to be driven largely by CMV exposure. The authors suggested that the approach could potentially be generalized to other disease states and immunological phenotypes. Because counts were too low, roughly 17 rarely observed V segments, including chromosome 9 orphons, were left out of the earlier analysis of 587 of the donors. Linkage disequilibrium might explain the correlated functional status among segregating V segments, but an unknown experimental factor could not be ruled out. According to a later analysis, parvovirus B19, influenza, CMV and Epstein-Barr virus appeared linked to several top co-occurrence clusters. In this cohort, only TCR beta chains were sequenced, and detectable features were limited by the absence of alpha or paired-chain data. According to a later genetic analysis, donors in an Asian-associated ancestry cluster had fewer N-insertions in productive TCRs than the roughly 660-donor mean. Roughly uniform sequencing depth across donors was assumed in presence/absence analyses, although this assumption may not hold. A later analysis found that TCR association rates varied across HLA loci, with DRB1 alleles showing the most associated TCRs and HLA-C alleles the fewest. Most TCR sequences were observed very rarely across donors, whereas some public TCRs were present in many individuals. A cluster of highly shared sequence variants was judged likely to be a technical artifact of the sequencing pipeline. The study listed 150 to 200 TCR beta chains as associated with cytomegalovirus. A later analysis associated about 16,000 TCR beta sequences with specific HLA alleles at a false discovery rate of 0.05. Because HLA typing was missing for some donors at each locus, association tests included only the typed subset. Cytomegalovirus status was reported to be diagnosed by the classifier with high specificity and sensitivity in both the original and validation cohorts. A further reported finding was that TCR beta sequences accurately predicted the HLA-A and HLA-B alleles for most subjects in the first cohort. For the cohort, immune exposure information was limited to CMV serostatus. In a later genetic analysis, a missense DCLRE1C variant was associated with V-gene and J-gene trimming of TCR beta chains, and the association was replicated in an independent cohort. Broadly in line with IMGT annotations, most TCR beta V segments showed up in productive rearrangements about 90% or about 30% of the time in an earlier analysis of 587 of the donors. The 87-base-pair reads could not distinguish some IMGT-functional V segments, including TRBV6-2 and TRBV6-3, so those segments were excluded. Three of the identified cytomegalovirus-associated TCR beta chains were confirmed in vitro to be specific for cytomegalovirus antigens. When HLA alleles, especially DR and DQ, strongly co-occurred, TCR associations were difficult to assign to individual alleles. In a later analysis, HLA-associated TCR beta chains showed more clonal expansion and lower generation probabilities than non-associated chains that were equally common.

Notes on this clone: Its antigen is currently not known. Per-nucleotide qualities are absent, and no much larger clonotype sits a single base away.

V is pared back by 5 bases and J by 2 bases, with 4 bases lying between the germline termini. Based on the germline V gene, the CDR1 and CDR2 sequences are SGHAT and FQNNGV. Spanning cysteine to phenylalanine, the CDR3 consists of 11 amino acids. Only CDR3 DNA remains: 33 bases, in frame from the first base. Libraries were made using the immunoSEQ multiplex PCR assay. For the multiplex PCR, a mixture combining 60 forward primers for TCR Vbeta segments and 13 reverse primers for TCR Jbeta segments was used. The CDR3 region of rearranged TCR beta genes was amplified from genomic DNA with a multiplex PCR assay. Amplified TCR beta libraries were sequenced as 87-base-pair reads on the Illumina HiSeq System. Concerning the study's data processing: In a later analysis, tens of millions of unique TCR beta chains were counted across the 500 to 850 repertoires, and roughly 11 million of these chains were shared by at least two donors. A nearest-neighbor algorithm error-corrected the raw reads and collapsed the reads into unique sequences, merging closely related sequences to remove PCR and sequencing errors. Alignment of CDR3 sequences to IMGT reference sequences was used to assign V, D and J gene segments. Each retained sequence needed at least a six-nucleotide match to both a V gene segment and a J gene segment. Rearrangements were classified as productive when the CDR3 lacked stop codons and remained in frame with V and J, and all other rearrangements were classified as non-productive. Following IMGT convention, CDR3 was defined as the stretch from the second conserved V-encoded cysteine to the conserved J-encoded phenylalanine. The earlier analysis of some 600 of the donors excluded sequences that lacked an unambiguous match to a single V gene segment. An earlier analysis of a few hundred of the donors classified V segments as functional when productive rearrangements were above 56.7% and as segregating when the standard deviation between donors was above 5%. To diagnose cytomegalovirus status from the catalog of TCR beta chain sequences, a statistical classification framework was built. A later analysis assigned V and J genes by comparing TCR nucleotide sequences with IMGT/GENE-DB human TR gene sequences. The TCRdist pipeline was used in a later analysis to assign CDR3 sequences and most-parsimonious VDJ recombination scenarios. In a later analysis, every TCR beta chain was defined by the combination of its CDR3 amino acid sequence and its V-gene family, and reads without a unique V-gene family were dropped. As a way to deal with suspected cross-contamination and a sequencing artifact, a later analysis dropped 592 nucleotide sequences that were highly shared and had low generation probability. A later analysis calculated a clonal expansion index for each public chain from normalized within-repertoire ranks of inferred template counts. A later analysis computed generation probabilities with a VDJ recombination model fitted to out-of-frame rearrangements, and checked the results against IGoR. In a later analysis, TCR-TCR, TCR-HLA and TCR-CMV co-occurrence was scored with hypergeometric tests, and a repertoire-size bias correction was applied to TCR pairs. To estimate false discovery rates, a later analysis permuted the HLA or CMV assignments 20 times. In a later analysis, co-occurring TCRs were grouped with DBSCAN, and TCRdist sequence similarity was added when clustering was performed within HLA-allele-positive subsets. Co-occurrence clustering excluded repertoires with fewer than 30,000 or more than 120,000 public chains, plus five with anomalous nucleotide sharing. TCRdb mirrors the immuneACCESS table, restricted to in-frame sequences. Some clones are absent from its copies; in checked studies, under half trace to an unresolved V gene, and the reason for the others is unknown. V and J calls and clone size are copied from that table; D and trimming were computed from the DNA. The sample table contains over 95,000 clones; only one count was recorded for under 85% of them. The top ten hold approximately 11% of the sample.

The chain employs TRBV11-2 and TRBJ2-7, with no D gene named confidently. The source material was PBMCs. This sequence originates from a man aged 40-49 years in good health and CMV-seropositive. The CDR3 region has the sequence CASSPAYEQYF. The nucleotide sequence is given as TGTGCCAGCAGCCCCGCCTACGAGCAGTACTTC.